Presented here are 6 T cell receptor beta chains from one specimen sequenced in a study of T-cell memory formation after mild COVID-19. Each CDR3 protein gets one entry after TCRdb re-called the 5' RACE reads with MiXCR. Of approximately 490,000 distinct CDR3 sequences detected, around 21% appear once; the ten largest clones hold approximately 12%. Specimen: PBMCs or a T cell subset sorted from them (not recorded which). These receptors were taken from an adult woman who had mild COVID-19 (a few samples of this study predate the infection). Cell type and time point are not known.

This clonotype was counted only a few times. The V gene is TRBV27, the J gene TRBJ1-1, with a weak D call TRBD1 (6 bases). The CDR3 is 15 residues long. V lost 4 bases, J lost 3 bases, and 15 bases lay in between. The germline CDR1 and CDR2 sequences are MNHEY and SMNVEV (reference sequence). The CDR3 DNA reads TGTGCCAGCAGTTCCTTACAGGGCTATTACACTGAAGCTTTCTTT. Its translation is CASSSLQGYYTEAFF.

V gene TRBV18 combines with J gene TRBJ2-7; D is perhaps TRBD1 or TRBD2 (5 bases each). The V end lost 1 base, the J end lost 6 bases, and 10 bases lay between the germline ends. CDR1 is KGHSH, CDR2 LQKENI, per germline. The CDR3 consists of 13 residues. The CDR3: CASSPRSGGEQYF. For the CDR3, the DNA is TGTGCCAGCTCACCACGTTCTGGGGGCGAGCAGTACTTC.

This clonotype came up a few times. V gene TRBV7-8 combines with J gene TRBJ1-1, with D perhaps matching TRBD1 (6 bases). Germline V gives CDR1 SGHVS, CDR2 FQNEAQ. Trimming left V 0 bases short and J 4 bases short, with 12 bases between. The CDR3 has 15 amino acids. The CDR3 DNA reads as TGTGCCAGCAGCTTAGCTCGGGACACCAGCACTGAAGCTTTCTTT. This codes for CASSLARDTSTEAFF.

CDR3 bases: TGCGCCAGCAGCCAACTGGGACTAGCGGGAGGAAGTAGCACAGATACGCAGTATTTT. The encoded protein is CASSQLGLAGGSSTDTQYF. The rearrangement uses TRBV4-3 and TRBJ2-3, with TRBD2 identical over 15 bases. Looked up from germline, CDR1 is LGHNA and CDR2 is YSLEER. This CDR3 has 19 amino acids. V gave up 2 bases and J gave up 0 bases; unmatched junction bases: 6.

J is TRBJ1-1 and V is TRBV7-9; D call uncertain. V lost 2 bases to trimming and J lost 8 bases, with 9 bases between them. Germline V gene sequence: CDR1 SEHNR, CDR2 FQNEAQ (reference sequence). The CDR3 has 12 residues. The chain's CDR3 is CASSLSWEEAFF. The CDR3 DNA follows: TGTGCCAGCAGCTTAAGCTGGGAAGAAGCTTTCTTT.

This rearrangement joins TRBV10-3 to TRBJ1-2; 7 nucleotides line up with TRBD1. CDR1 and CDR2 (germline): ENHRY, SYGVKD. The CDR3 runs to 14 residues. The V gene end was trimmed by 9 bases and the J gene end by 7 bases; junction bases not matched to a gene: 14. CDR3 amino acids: CAIPVEGASSGYTF. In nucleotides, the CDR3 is TGTGCCATTCCCGTGGAGGGGGCGTCGTCTGGCTACACCTTC.